A single sample gave rise to the 21 T cell receptor beta chains below, sequenced in a study of T cell responses to AZD1222 COVID-19 vaccine. The assay was immunoSEQ multiplex PCR, and TCRdb's table has in-frame clones only and misses some. The sample includes under 150,000 clones, about 90% of them seen just once. This specimen was peripheral blood, taken on day 0 of AZD1222 vaccination. The receptors come from an adult in good health.

This rearrangement joins TRBV3-1 (or the pseudogene TRBV3-2) to TRBJ2-1; D gene unclear. V lost 2 bases and J lost 6, with 14 bases in between. The CDR3 sequence is 15 residues long. Germline V CDR1 and CDR2: LGHDT, YNNKEL (reference sequence). The CDR3 bases are TGTGCCAGCAGCCAATTCGCGTCTGAATTCAATGAGCAGTTCTTC. Its protein product is CASSQFASEFNEQFF.

The V call is TRBV6-4, the J call TRBJ2-3, with 12 bases lining up with TRBD2. This CDR3 spans 15 amino acids. V was pared by 4 bases and J by 2 bases, with 1 base of the junction left unmatched. Germline CDR1 is MRHNA and CDR2 is SNTAGT. The CDR3 loop reads CASSGLAGATDTQYF. CDR3 DNA sequence: TGTGCCAGCAGTGGACTAGCGGGAGCCACAGATACGCAGTATTTT.

V gene TRBV5-6 combines with J gene TRBJ1-5, with D possibly matching TRBD1 (5 bases). In germline, CDR1 is SGHDT, CDR2 YYEEEE. V lost 0 bases and J lost 8, with 15 bases in between. The CDR3 is 15 amino acids. The CDR3 DNA follows: TGTGCCAGCAGCTTGGACGGCAGGGTCGGAGAGCCCCAGCATTTT. The encoded protein is CASSLDGRVGEPQHF. The whole variable domain, remainder taken from reference TRBV5-6 and TRBJ1-5, is DAGVTQSPTHLIKTRGQQVTLRCSPKSGHDTVSWYQQALGQGPQFIFQYYEEEERQRGNFPDRFSGHQFPNYSSELNVNALLLGDSALYLCASSLDGRVGEPQHFGDGTRLSIL.

V is TRBV4-2 and J is TRBJ2-7; D may be TRBD1 (6 bases). The germline CDR1 and CDR2 sequences are LGHNA and YNFKEQ. V was clipped by 3 bases and J by 0 bases, with 12 bases between them. The CDR3 has 15 amino acids. CDR3 in amino acids: CASSHLQGSSYEQYF. The CDR3 nucleotides read TGTGCCAGCAGCCACCTCCAGGGGAGCTCCTACGAGCAGTACTTC.

V usage is TRBV6-1 and J usage is TRBJ1-1, with D perhaps TRBD1 (6 bases). Trimming pared 3 bases from V and 9 bases from J, leaving 11 bases between. The CDR3 is 12 amino acids. Germline loops: CDR1 MNHNS, CDR2 SASEGT. CDR3 DNA: TGTGCCAGCAGTGAGTACAGGGAAAAAGCTTTCTTT. It codes for CASSEYREKAFF.

The chain couples TRBV2 to TRBJ1-5; D is unresolved. The CDR3 contains 12 residues. The V end was cut by 6 bases, the J end by 1 base, with 4 bases between. Germline-derived CDR1 and CDR2 are SNHLY and FYNNEI. The CDR3 DNA reads as TGTGCCAGCAGGGAGAGCAATCAGCCCCAGCATTTT. This sequence encodes CASRESNQPQHF.

The chain carries TRBV13 and TRBJ1-2; D perhaps matches TRBD1 (5 bases). CDR3 length: 14 residues. The V gene's germline CDR1 is PRHDT and CDR2 FYEKMQ (reference sequence). V was pared by 3 bases and J by 5 bases, with 13 bases between. The chain's CDR3 is CASSFLFGAYGYTF. CDR3 nucleotides: TGTGCCAGCAGCTTCCTCTTTGGGGCTTATGGCTACACCTTC.

V is TRBV20-1 and J is TRBJ2-7, with D possibly matching TRBD2 (5 bases). V dropped 3 bases and J dropped 7 bases, with 16 bases sitting between them. This CDR3 is built from 13 residues. Germline CDR1 and CDR2: DFQATT and SNEGSKA (reference sequence). The CDR3 region is CSASLQPGKEQYF. The CDR3 DNA follows: TGCAGTGCTAGTTTGCAGCCGGGAAAGGAGCAGTACTTC.

The chain combines TRBV27 with TRBJ2-1, with D possibly being TRBD2 (6 bases). The germline V and J ends were trimmed by 8 bases and 4 bases, with 21 bases remaining between them. This CDR3 spans 16 amino acids. Per germline, CDR1 MNHEY and CDR2 SMNVEV (reference sequence). CDR3 nucleotides: TGTGCCAGCCATTCCACCGACCGGGGGTGGTACAATGAGCAGTTCTTC. This sequence encodes CASHSTDRGWYNEQFF.

The rearrangement links TRBV4-3 to TRBJ1-2, with a possible D match to TRBD1 (5 bases). Per germline, CDR1 LGHNA and CDR2 YSLEER. V was trimmed by 2 bases and J by 0 bases, leaving 10 bases between them. CDR3 length: 15 residues. The DNA for the CDR3 is TGCGCCAGCAGCCAAACAGGAGGGGCTAACTATGGCTACACCTTC. Protein sequence: CASSQTGGANYGYTF.

The CDR3, as DNA: TGTGCCAGCAGCCCGACAGGGGGCGATTCACCCCTCCACTTT. Encoded protein: CASSPTGGDSPLHF. The chain recombines TRBV7-6 with TRBJ1-6, with 10 bases lining up with TRBD1. The CDR3 is made up of 14 amino acids. Germline CDR1 and CDR2: SGHVS and FNYEAQ. Trimming cost V 5 bases and J 8 bases; bases outside gene matches: 3.

This sequence joins TRBV2 and TRBJ2-1; no clear D gene. Germline CDR1 reads SNHLY; CDR2 reads FYNNEI. CDR3 size: 13 residues. V gave up 3 bases and J gave up 3 bases, with 6 bases separating them. This CDR3 reads CASSDSIYNEQFF. The CDR3 nucleotides read TGTGCCAGCAGTGATTCCATCTACAATGAGCAGTTCTTC.

The chain recombines TRBV4-3 with TRBJ2-3; no definite D call. CDR3 length: 17 amino acids. The germline V and J ends were trimmed by 2 bases and 1 base, with 16 bases remaining between them. The V gene's germline CDR1 is LGHNA and CDR2 YSLEER. The CDR3 bases are TGCGCCAGCAGCCAATCCCTTTCCGGAGACGGCACAGATACGCAGTATTTT. Residues: CASSQSLSGDGTDTQYF.

The chain carries TRBV4-1 and TRBJ2-5; possible D gene TRBD2, 6 bases. The CDR3 is 15 residues long. Germline values: CDR1 MGHRA, CDR2 YSYEKL. The ends were cut back, 1 base at V and 4 bases at J, with 13 bases in the middle. The DNA for the CDR3 is TGCGCCAGCAGCCAAGTGGGTAGTAGCGGAGAGACCCAGTACTTC. Residues: CASSQVGSSGETQYF.

This chain joins TRBV11-2 and TRBJ1-4, with D possibly TRBD1 on 5 matching bases. The V and J ends lost 1 base and 5 bases respectively, with 11 bases between them. Germline assignment: CDR1 SGHAT and CDR2 FQNNGV. The CDR3 contains 15 residues. The CDR3 region has the DNA TGTGCCAGCAGCTTAGGTTCAGGGCCGAATGAAAAACTGTTTTTT. It codes for CASSLGSGPNEKLFF.

On this clone: This specimen includes other DNA sequences encoding the same CDR3. The CDR3: CASSVGGGWEKLFF. The CDR3 DNA reads TGTGCCAGCAGCGTAGGTGGGGGTTGGGAAAAACTGTTTTTT. V usage is TRBV9 and J usage is TRBJ1-4; perhaps TRBD1 as D (5 bases). The CDR3 spans 14 residues. Germline V gene data show CDR1 as SGDLS and CDR2 as YYNGEE. The V end was cut by 0 bases, the J end by 8 bases, with 11 bases between.

This clone has a single count. The chain uses TRBV9 and TRBJ1-6; tentative D call: TRBD1 (5 bases). The CDR3 sequence is 13 residues long. CDR1 is SGDLS, CDR2 YYNGEE, per germline. V was clipped by 8 bases and J by 8 bases, with 14 bases between them. CDR3: CASAGSQYSPLHF. CDR3 in DNA: TGTGCCAGTGCAGGGTCTCAGTATTCACCCCTCCACTTT.

The chain links TRBV2 to TRBJ1-4; D call uncertain. Trimming stripped 1 base from V and 4 bases from J, with 7 bases between. Germline V lookup: CDR1 SNHLY, CDR2 FYNNEI. This CDR3 contains 14 residues. The CDR3 here is CASSEGLINEKLFF. CDR3 coding DNA: TGTGCCAGCAGTGAAGGATTAATTAATGAAAAACTGTTTTTT. The variable domain in full, completed from reference TRBV2 and TRBJ1-4, reads EPEVTQTPSHQVTQMGQEVILRCVPISNHLYFYWYRQILGQKVEFLVSFYNNEISEKSEIFDDQFSVERPDGSNFTLKIRSTKLEDSAMYFCASSEGLINEKLFFGSGTQLSVL.

This clone turned up a few times. The rearrangement uses TRBV7-9 and TRBJ2-2; 9 nucleotides line up with TRBD1. This CDR3 comprises 16 residues. Germline CDR1 SEHNR, CDR2 FQNEAQ (reference sequence). The trim removed 3 bases at V and 7 bases at J, leaving 9 bases unmatched. The CDR3 here is CASSFIRDRADGELFF. CDR3 in DNA: TGTGCCAGCAGCTTCATCCGGGACAGGGCTGACGGGGAGCTGTTTTTT.

The chain has TRBV3-1 (or the pseudogene TRBV3-2) and TRBJ2-1; D is tentatively TRBD1 or TRBD2 (5 bases each). The CDR3 covers 16 residues. V shed 0 bases and J shed 6 bases, with 15 bases lying between them. CDR1 is LGHDT and CDR2 is YNNKEL in the germline V gene (reference sequence). DNA for the CDR3: TGTGCCAGCAGCCAAGACAGGACGGGGCCAAGCAATGAGCAGTTCTTC. Translating it yields CASSQDRTGPSNEQFF.

This chain joins TRBV6-6 and TRBJ1-6; TRBD1 matches 9 bases. CDR3 length: 15 amino acids. The germline V gene has CDR1 MNHNY and CDR2 SVGAGI (reference sequence). The trim removed 5 bases at V and 10 bases at J, leaving 9 bases unmatched. CDR3 nucleotide sequence: TGTGCCAGCAGTCTACGGACAGGGGTGGGATCACCCCTCCACTTT. Translating it yields CASSLRTGVGSPLHF.